A few counts support the clone carrying this T cell receptor beta chain. What it binds is unknown. The data derive from a study of blood T cells in healthy people across ages. Study-level findings and limits: Because sorting was not performed, PBMCs prevented conclusive naive versus antigen-experienced comparison.

Trimming cost V 0 bases and J 5 bases, with 13 bases left between them. CDR1 is LGHNA, CDR2 YSLEER, per germline. The CDR3 is 15 residues long. Alongside a J-beta primer mix, a sample-barcoded 5' primer served in a second PCR lasting about 7 to 12 cycles. Each cDNA molecule was tagged by a template-switch adaptor that had 12 random nucleotides. TCRdb redid the calling of the 5' RACE reads with MiXCR, one entry per CDR3 protein. The repertoire includes 1,500,000 or so distinct CDR3 sequences, under 55% of them detected once, and just over 4% sits in the top ten. Sequencing was performed on blood. The sequence derives from a woman in her late teens or twenties in good health. The chain couples TRBV4-3 to TRBJ2-5, with a possible D match to TRBD2 (5 bases). In DNA, the CDR3 is TGCGCCAGCAGCCAAGATCGGAGGCCGTGGGAGACCCAGTACTTC. It encodes CASSQDRRPWETQYF.